A selection of T cell receptor beta chains follows, all from one sample in a study of regulatory T cells in long-lasting Graves disease. TCRdb ran MiXCR on the multiplex PCR reads and lists one entry per CDR3 protein. The sample holds over 400,000 distinct CDR3 sequences, approximately 15% seen once. The same data also went into a second study, on T cells in Graves' hyperthyroidism and ophthalmopathy.

The material was peripheral blood mononuclear cells (PBMCs), obtained at new diagnosis, from a patient treated with antithyroid drugs. The origin of the receptors is a woman in her fifties or sixties with Graves disease. CDR3s include the opening cysteine and the closing phenylalanine or tryptophan. The D gene is left open where the match is weak. Clone size is given for some rows only: seen once, a few or many times, or a class if the clone is expanded.

abundance	d_gene	v_gene	j_gene	CDR3aa	CDR3nt
many	-	TRBV27	TRBJ2-7	CASRTQSSYEQYF	TGTGCCAGCAGGACACAGAGCTCCTACGAGCAGTACTTC
many	-	TRBV6-5	TRBJ2-7	CASSYSGAGEQYF	TGTGCCAGCAGTTACTCGGGGGCCGGCGAGCAGTACTTC
once	TRBD2	TRBV5-4	TRBJ2-1	CASSPQGRTSGYNEQFF	TGTGCCAGCAGCCCACAGGGTCGGACTAGCGGCTACAATGAGCAGTTCTTC
many	-	TRBV2	TRBJ1-2	CASSEQGGFYGYTF	TGTGCCAGCAGTGAACAGGGTGGATTCTATGGCTACACCTTC
few	-	TRBV6-1	TRBJ2-1	CASRGIAVSYNEQFF	TGTGCCAGCAGGGGGATAGCGGTCTCCTACAATGAGCAGTTCTTC
many	-	TRBV12-3/TRBV12-4	TRBJ1-3	CASTLLLGNTIYF	TGTGCCAGCACTCTCCTTCTGGGAAACACCATATATTTT
-	-	TRBV6-2/TRBV6-3	TRBJ2-5	CASGRDYQETQYF	TGTGCCAGCGGCCGGGACTACCAAGAGACCCAGTACTTC
many	-	TRBV11-2	TRBJ2-5	CASSPGRAGTETQYF	TGTGCCAGCAGCCCGGGGCGGGCGGGGACCGAGACCCAGTACTTC
-	-	TRBV5-1	TRBJ2-5	CASSLAAGQETQYF	TGCGCCAGCAGCTTGGCGGCAGGGCAAGAGACCCAGTACTTC
many	TRBD1	TRBV18	TRBJ2-1	CASSPWDRSGYNEQFF	TGTGCCAGCTCACCTTGGGACAGGAGCGGATACAATGAGCAGTTCTTC
many	TRBD2	TRBV20-1	TRBJ2-7	CSARGTSFSYEQYF	TGCAGTGCAAGAGGGACTAGCTTTTCCTACGAGCAGTACTTC
-	-	TRBV19	TRBJ2-7	CASRPPGATYEQYF	TGTGCCAGTAGGCCTCCGGGGGCTACCTACGAGCAGTACTTC
-	-	TRBV5-1	TRBJ2-7	CASSWQGHEQYF	TGCGCCAGCAGTTGGCAGGGCCACGAGCAGTACTTC
few	TRBD1	TRBV29-1	TRBJ1-1	CSVGKQGTEAFF	TGCAGCGTTGGGAAACAGGGGACTGAAGCTTTCTTT
many	TRBD1	TRBV20-1	TRBJ2-1	CSASGTGNYNEQFF	TGCAGTGCTAGCGGGACAGGGAATTACAATGAGCAGTTCTTC
many	TRBD2	TRBV7-8	TRBJ2-1	CASSLAFLAGSSSYNEQFF	TGTGCCAGCAGCTTAGCCTTTCTAGCGGGATCCTCTTCCTACAATGAGCAGTTCTTC
-	TRBD1	TRBV6-9	TRBJ1-2	CASSFHTETGEDGYTF	TGTGCCAGCAGTTTCCACACCGAGACAGGGGAGGATGGCTACACCTTC
many	TRBD1	TRBV12-3/TRBV12-4	TRBJ1-2	CASSHRGRVYGYTF	TGTGCCAGCAGTCACAGGGGGCGCGTCTATGGCTACACCTTC
-	TRBD2	TRBV9	TRBJ2-1	CASSIGGTSGSHEQFF	TGTGCCAGCAGCATCGGGGGGACTAGCGGGAGTCATGAGCAGTTCTTC
few	-	TRBV4-1	TRBJ2-4	CASSFRQTLAKNIQYF	TGCGCCAGCAGCTTCCGACAGACACTAGCCAAAAACATTCAGTACTTC